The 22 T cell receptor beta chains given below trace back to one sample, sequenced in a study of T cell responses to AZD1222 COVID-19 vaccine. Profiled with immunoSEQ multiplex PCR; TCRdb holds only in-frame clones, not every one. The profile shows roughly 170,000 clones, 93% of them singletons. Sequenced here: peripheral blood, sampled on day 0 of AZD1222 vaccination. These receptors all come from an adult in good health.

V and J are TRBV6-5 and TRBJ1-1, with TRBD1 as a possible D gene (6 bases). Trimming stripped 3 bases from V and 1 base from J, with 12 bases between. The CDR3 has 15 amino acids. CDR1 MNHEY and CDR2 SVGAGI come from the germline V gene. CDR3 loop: CASSYYSGANTEAFF. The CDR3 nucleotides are TGTGCCAGCAGTTATTACTCGGGGGCGAACACTGAAGCTTTCTTT.

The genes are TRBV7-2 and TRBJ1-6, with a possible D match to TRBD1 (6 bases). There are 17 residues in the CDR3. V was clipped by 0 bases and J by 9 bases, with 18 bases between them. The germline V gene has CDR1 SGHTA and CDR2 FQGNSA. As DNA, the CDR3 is TGTGCCAGCAGCTTAGCCGGGGGGCGGTATTTAGTTTCACCCCTCCACTTT. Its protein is CASSLAGGRYLVSPLHF.

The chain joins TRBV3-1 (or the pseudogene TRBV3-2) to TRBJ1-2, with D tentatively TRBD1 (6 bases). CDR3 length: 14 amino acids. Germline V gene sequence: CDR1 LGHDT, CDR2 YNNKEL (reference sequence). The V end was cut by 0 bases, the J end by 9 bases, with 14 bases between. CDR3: CASSQEGTPRSYTF. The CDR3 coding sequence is TGTGCCAGCAGCCAAGAAGGGACACCGCGAAGCTACACCTTC.

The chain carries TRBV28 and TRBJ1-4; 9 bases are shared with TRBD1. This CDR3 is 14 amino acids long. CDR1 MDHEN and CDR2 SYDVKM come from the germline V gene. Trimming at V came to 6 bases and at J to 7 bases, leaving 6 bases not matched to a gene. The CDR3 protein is CASRQQGAGEKLFF. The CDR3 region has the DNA TGTGCCAGCAGACAACAGGGGGCGGGTGAAAAACTGTTTTTT.

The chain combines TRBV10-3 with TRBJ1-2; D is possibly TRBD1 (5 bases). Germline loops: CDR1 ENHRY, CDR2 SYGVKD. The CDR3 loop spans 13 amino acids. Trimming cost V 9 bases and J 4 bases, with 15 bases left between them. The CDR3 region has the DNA TGTGCCATAGACTCCGAAGGGGCCTATGGCTACACCTTC. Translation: CAIDSEGAYGYTF.

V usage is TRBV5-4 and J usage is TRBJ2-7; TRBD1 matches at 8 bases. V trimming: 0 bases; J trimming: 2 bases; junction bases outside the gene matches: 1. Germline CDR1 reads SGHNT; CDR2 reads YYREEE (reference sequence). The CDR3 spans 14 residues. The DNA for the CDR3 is TGTGCCAGCAGCTTGGGGACAGGGCCCTACGAGCAGTACTTC. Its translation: CASSLGTGPYEQYF.

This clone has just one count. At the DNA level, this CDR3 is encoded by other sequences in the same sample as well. The CDR3 nucleotides read TGCGCCAGCAGCCAAGATCGAGTGGGGTACGAGCAGTACTTC. It specifies CASSQDRVGYEQYF. This chain links TRBV4-3 with TRBJ2-7, with unresolved D. Germline CDR1 and CDR2: LGHNA and YSLEER. V lost 0 bases to trimming and J lost 4 bases, with 10 bases between them. This CDR3 comprises 14 residues.

This CDR3 reads CASSLYAGGAYGYTF. The CDR3 region has the DNA TGTGCCAGCAGTTTATATGCAGGGGGCGCCTATGGCTACACCTTC. The chain combines TRBV27 with TRBJ1-2, with 8 positions matching TRBD1. Germline V gene sequence: CDR1 MNHEY, CDR2 SMNVEV (reference sequence). The length of the CDR3 is 15 residues. Trimming removed 1 base from V and 4 bases from J; junction bases left unmatched: 5.

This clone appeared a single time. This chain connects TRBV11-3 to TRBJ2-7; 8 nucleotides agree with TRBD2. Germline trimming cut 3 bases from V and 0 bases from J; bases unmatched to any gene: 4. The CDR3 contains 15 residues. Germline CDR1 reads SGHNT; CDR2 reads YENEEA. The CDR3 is CASSLDGTSSYEQYF. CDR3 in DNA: TGTGCCAGCAGCTTGGACGGGACTAGCTCCTACGAGCAGTACTTC.

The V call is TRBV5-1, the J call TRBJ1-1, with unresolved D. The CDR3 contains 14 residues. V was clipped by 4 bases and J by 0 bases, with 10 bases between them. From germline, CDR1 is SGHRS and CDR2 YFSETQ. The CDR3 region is CASSQYDLNTEAFF. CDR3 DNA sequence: TGCGCCAGCAGCCAATACGACCTGAACACTGAAGCTTTCTTT. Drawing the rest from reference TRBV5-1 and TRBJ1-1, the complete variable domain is KAGVTQTPRYLIKTRGQQVTLSCSPISGHRSVSWYQQTPGQGLQFLFEYFSETQRNKGNFPGRFSGRQFSNSRSEMNVSTLELGDSALYLCASSQYDLNTEAFFGQGTRLTVV.

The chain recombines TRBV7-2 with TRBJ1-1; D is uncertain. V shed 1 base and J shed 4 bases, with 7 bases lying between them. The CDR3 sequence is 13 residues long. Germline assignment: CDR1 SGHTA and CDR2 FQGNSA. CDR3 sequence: CASSLEAGTEAFF. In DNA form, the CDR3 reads TGTGCCAGCAGCTTAGAGGCAGGCACTGAAGCTTTCTTT. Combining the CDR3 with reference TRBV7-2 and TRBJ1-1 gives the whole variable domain GAGVSQSPSNKVTEKGKDVELRCDPISGHTALYWYRQSLGQGLEFLIYFQGNSAPDKSGLPSDRFSAERTGGSVSTLTIQRTQQEDSAVYLCASSLEAGTEAFFGQGTRLTVV.

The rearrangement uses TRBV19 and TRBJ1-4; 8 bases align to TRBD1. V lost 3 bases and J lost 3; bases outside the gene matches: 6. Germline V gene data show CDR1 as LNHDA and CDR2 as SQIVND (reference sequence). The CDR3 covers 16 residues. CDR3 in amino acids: CASSIRDRKANEKLFF. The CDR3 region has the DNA TGTGCCAGTAGTATCCGGGACAGGAAGGCTAATGAAAAACTGTTTTTT.

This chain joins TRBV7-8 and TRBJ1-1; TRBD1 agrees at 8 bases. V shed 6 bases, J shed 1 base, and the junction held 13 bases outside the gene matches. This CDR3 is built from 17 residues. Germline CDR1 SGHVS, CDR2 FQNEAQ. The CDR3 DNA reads TGTGCCAGCAGGTACGGCGTCCAGGGGGCAGGGAACACTGAAGCTTTCTTT. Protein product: CASRYGVQGAGNTEAFF.

The CDR3 sequence: CASSQGQGPEAFF. CDR3 coding DNA: TGTGCCAGCAGCCAAGGTCAGGGTCCTGAAGCTTTCTTT. The rearrangement uses TRBV3-1 (or the pseudogene TRBV3-2) and TRBJ1-1; weak D call: TRBD1 (5 bases). The CDR3 is made up of 13 amino acids. The V gene's germline CDR1 is LGHDT and CDR2 YNNKEL (reference sequence). The V gene lost 1 base and the J gene lost 6 bases, with 9 bases spanning the gap.

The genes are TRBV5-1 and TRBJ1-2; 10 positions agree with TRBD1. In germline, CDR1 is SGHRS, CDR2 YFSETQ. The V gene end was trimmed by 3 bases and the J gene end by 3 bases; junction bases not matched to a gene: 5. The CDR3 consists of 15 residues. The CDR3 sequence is CASSSATGGDYGYTF. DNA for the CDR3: TGCGCCAGCAGCTCAGCGACAGGGGGCGACTATGGCTACACCTTC.

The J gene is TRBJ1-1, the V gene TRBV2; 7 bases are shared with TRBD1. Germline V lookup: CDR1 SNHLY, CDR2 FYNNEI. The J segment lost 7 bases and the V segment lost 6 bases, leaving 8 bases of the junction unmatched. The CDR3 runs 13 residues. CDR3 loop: CASSVWTGGEAFF. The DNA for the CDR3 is TGTGCCAGCAGCGTTTGGACAGGTGGTGAAGCTTTCTTT.

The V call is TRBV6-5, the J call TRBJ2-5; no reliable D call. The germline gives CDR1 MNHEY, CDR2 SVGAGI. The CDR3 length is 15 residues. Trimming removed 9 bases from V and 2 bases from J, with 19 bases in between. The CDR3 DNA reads TGTGCCAGTACGAGGATGCCACTGATTCAAGAGACCCAGTACTTC. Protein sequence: CASTRMPLIQETQYF.

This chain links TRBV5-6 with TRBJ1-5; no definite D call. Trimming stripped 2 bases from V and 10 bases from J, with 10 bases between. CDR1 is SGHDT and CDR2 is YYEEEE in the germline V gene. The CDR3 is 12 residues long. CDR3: CASSLGMGPQHF. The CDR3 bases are TGTGCCAGCAGCTTAGGAATGGGACCCCAGCATTTT.

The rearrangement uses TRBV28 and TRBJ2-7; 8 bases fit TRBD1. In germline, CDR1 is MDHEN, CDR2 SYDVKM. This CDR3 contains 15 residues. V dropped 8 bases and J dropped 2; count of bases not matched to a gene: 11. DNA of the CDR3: TGTGCCAGCCGCCCTATAAGGGACAGGCCCTACGAGCAGTACTTC. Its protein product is CASRPIRDRPYEQYF.

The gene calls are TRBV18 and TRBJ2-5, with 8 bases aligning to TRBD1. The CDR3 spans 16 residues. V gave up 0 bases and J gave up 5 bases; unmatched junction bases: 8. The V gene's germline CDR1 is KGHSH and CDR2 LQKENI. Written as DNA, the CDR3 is TGTGCCAGCTCACCACCATGGACAGGGACGTGGGAGACCCAGTACTTC. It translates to CASSPPWTGTWETQYF.

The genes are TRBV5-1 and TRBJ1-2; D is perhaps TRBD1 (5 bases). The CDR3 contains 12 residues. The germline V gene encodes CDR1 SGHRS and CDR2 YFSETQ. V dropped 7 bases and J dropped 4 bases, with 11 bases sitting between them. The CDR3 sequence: CASGAGGYGYTF. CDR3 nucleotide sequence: TGCGCCAGCGGGGCAGGAGGCTATGGCTACACCTTC.

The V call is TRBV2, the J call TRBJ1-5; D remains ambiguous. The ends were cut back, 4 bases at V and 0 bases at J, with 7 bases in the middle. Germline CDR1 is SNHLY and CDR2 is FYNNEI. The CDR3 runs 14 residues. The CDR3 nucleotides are TGTGCCAGCAGTGGTCCAGCTAGCAATCAGCCCCAGCATTTT. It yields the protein CASSGPASNQPQHF. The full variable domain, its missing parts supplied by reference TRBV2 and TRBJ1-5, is EPEVTQTPSHQVTQMGQEVILRCVPISNHLYFYWYRQILGQKVEFLVSFYNNEISEKSEIFDDQFSVERPDGSNFTLKIRSTKLEDSAMYFCASSGPASNQPQHFGDGTRLSIL.